This T cell receptor (beta chain) was documented in a study of cytomegalovirus exposure and HLA in healthy donors. The primer mix had 60 Vbeta and 13 Jbeta primers. Profiling relied on immunoSEQ multiplex PCR, and the TCRdb table lists in-frame clones only, not all of them. The data contain under 200,000 clones, 70% to 85% of them seen just once; the ten biggest clones take up approximately 2.3%. Germline V lookup: CDR1 ENHRY, CDR2 SYGVKD. The CDR3 extends over 14 amino acids. V lost 4 bases and J lost 2; bases outside the gene matches: 0. Donors showed nominal health when sampled, although they likely had unrecorded immune exposures.

The sample was PBMCs. This clonotype was obtained from a man aged 45-65 years in good health and CMV-seropositive. The chain couples TRBV10-3 to TRBJ1-2; 11 bases fit TRBD1. The CDR3 DNA reads TGTGCCATCAGTGGGACAGGGGGCAACTATGGCTACACCTTC. The encoded protein is CAISGTGGNYGYTF.